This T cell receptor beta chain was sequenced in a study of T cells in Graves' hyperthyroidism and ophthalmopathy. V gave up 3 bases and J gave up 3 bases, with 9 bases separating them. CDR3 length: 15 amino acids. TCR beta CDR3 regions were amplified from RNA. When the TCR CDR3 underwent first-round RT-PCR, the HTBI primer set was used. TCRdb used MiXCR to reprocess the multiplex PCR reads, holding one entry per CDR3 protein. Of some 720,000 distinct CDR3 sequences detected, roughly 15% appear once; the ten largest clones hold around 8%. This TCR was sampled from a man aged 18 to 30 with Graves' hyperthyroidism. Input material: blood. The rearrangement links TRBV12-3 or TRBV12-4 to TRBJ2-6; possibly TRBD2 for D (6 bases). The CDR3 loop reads CASSFSGVGANVLTF. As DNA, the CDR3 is TGTGCCAGCAGTTTCTCGGGGGTTGGGGCCAACGTCCTGACTTTC.